This TCR beta chain comes out of a study of CD8+CD57+ T cells in acquired aplastic anemia. Many counts were recorded for this clonotype. Genomic DNA, the template, was used for profiling of the TCR beta VDJ and CDR3. TCRdb reanalysed the reads using MiXCR and keeps one entry per CDR3 protein. The table shows approximately 160,000 distinct CDR3 sequences, with about 48% occurring only once. Germline values: CDR1 SGHAT, CDR2 FQNNGV. The CDR3 is made up of 12 amino acids. V gave up 5 bases and J gave up 6 bases, with 11 bases separating them. V is TRBV11-2 and J is TRBJ2-7, with D hard to call. The sequenced sample consisted of sorted CD4+, CD8+, or CD8+CD57+ T cells (not recorded which) from PBMCs. The sequence was collected from a human donor in good health. DNA of the CDR3: TGTGCCAGCAGCCCTGGATCGGTCGAGCAGTACTTC. Translation gives CASSPGSVEQYF.